This TCR beta chain was retrieved from a study of T cell changes during pregnancy in multiple sclerosis. The CDR3 is made up of 15 amino acids. Germline CDR1 is LNHDA and CDR2 is SQIVND (reference sequence). V gave up 7 bases and J gave up 5 bases, with 18 bases separating them. Some clones are missing from TCRdb's copy, which holds only in-frame ones; the method was immunoSEQ multiplex PCR. The sample carries about 85,000 clones, approximately 90% recorded once. Sequenced here: peripheral blood, sampled in the first trimester of pregnancy. The receptor comes from a female donor with multiple sclerosis, enrolled in a pregnancy study. The rearrangement links TRBV19 to TRBJ1-5; D is ambiguous. CDR3 loop: CASTADPGGYQPQHF. The CDR3, as DNA: TGTGCCAGTACCGCAGACCCCGGAGGATATCAGCCCCAGCATTTT.